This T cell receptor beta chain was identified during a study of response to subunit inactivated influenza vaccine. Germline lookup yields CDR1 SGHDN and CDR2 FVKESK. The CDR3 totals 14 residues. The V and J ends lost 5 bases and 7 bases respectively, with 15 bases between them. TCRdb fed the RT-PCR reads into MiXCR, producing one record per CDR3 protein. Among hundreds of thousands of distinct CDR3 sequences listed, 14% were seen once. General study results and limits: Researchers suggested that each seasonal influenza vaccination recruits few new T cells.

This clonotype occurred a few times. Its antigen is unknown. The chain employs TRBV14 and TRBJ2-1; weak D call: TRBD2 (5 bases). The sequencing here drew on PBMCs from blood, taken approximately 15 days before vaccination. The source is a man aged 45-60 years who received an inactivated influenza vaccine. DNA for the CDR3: TGTGCCAGCAGCATTTTTCGAGGGCCAAATGAGCAGTTCTTC. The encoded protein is CASSIFRGPNEQFF.